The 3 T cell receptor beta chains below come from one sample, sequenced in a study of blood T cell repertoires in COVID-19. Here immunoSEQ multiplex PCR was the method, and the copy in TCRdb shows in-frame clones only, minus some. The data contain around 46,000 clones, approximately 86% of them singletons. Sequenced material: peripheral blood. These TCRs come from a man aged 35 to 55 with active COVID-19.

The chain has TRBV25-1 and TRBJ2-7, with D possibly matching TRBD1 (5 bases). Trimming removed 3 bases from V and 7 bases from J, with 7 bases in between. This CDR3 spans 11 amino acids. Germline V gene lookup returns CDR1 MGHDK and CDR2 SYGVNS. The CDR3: CASSDGQEQYF. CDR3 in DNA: TGTGCCAGCAGTGATGGACAAGAGCAGTACTTC.

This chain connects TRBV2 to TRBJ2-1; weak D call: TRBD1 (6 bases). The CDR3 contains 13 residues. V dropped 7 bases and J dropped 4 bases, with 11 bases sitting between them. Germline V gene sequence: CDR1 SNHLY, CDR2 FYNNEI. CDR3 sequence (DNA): TGTGCCAGCAACAGACAGGAGTACAATGAGCAGTTCTTC. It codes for CASNRQEYNEQFF.

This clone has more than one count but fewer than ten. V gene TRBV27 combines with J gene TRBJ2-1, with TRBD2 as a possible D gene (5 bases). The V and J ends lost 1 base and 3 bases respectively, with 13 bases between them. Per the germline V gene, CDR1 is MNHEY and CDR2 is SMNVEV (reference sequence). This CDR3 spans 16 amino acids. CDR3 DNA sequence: TGTGCCAGCAGTTTATGGACTTCTCCTAGCTACAATGAGCAGTTCTTC. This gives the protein CASSLWTSPSYNEQFF.